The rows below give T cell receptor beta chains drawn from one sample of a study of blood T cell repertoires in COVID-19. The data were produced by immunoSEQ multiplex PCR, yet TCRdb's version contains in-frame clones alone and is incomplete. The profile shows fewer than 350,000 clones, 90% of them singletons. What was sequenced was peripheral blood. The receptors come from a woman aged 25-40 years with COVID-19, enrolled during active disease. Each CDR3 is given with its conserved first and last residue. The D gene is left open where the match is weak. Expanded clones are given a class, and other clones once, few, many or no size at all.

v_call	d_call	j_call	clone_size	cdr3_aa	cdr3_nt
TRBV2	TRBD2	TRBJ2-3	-	CASRGEGTQYF	TGTGCCAGCAGAGGGGAGGGTACGCAGTATTTT
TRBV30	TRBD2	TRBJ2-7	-	CAWSRNLAASYEQYF	TGTGCCTGGAGTCGCAATCTAGCGGCCTCCTACGAGCAGTACTTC
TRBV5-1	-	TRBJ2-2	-	CASSLYRGTGELFF	TGCGCCAGCAGCTTGTACCGGGGCACCGGGGAGCTGTTTTTT
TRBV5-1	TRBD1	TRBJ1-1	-	CASRYEQGPGTEAFF	TGCGCCAGCAGATACGAACAGGGGCCCGGCACTGAAGCTTTCTTT
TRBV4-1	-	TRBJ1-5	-	CASSHFWGDNQPQHF	TGCGCCAGCAGCCATTTTTGGGGGGATAATCAGCCCCAGCATTTT
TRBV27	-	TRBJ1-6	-	CASSLSWQTYNSPLHF	TGTGCCAGCAGTTTATCGTGGCAGACCTATAATTCACCCCTCCACTTT
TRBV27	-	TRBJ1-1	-	CATGVTLNTEAFF	TGTGCCACCGGGGTGACTCTGAACACTGAAGCTTTCTTT
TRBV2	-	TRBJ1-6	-	CASSEWTPNSPLHF	TGTGCCAGCAGTGAATGGACACCTAATTCACCCCTCCACTTT
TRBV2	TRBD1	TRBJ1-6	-	CASSERQGANSPLHF	TGTGCCAGCAGTGAGCGCCAGGGGGCGAATTCACCCCTCCACTTT
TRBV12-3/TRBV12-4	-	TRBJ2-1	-	CASSFRGYNEQFF	TGTGCCAGCAGTTTTAGGGGCTACAATGAGCAGTTCTTC
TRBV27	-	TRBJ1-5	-	CASSFTRQGGQPQHF	TGTGCCAGCAGTTTCACCCGGCAGGGAGGTCAGCCCCAGCATTTT
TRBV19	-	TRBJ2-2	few	CASSIAGSFNTGELFF	TGTGCCAGTAGTATAGCCGGGTCTTTTAACACCGGGGAGCTGTTTTTT
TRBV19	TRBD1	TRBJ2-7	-	CASSIRQGASYEQYF	TGTGCCAGTAGTATAAGACAGGGGGCGTCCTACGAGCAGTACTTC
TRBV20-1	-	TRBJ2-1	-	CSATDWSASDEQFF	TGCAGTGCTACTGACTGGTCCGCGTCGGATGAGCAGTTCTTC
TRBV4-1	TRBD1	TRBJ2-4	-	CASSPEGASKNIQYF	TGCGCCAGCAGCCCTGAGGGGGCCTCCAAAAACATTCAGTACTTC
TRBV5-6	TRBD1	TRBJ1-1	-	CASSSTGTGRGAFF	TGTGCCAGCAGCTCTACCGGGACAGGTAGAGGCGCTTTCTTT
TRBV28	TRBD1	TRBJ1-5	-	CASSLGGQGSGQPQHF	TGTGCCAGCAGCCTAGGGGGACAGGGGTCCGGTCAGCCCCAGCATTTT
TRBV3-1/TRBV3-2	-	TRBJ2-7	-	CASSFLGGSDEQYF	TGTGCCAGCAGCTTCCTGGGGGGTTCGGACGAGCAGTACTTC
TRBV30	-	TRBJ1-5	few	CAWSGEGINQPQHF	TGTGCCTGGAGCGGGGAGGGGATCAATCAGCCCCAGCATTTT
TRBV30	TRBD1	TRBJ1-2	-	CAWAGTELYGYTF	TGTGCCTGGGCCGGGACAGAGCTCTATGGCTACACCTTC
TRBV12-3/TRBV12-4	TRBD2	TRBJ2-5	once	CATRAGGETQYF	TGTGCCACGCGGGCGGGAGGGGAGACCCAGTACTTC
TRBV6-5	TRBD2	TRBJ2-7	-	CASSYGLAGAYEQYF	TGTGCCAGCAGTTACGGACTAGCGGGAGCCTACGAGCAGTACTTC
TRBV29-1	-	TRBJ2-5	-	CSVGLREPGETQYF	TGCAGCGTTGGTCTTCGGGAGCCTGGAGAGACCCAGTACTTC
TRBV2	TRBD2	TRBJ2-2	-	CASSENGRTGELFF	TGTGCCAGCAGTGAAAACGGGAGGACCGGGGAGCTGTTTTTT
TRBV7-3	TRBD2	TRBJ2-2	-	CASSWTSTGELFF	TGTGCCAGCAGCTGGACTAGCACCGGGGAGCTGTTTTTT
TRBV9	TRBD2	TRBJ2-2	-	CASSVGLAERRGELFF	TGTGCCAGCAGCGTAGGACTAGCGGAACGCAGGGGGGAGCTGTTTTTT
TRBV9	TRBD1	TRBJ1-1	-	CASSVYRGHLNTEAFF	TGTGCCAGCAGCGTGTACAGGGGCCACCTGAACACTGAAGCTTTCTTT
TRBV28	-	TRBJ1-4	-	CASARTQDEKLFF	TGTGCCAGTGCAAGGACACAAGATGAAAAACTGTTTTTT
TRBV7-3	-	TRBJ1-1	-	CASSRQVGTEAFF	TGTGCCAGCAGCCGACAGGTAGGGACTGAAGCTTTCTTT
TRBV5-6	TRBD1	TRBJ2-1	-	CASSFPGQDNEQFF	TGTGCCAGCAGCTTTCCTGGACAGGACAATGAGCAGTTCTTC
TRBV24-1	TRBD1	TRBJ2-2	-	CATSDLNHGTGNTGELFF	TGTGCCACCAGTGATTTGAACCACGGGACAGGGAACACCGGGGAGCTGTTTTTT
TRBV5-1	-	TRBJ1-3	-	CASSLVPQASGNTIYF	TGCGCCAGCAGCTTGGTGCCACAGGCCTCTGGAAACACCATATATTTT
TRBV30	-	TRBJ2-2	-	CAWGLHTGELFF	TGTGCCTGGGGACTCCACACCGGGGAGCTGTTTTTT